This T cell receptor (beta chain) derives from a study of technical replicates of blood from several donors. Only in-frame clones appear in the TCRdb table, and some are missing; sequencing was by immunoSEQ multiplex PCR. The table lists about 100,000 clones, roughly 95% of them singletons. CDR1 is MDHEN, CDR2 SYDVKM, per germline. Trimming pared 5 bases from V and 2 bases from J, leaving 15 bases between. CDR3 size: 16 residues. The specimen sequenced was T cells isolated from PBMCs. The receptor comes from a human donor in good health. V is TRBV28 and J is TRBJ1-4; D is perhaps TRBD1 (6 bases). CDR3 coding DNA: TGTGCCAGCAGTAATCACCAGGGGCCCACTAATGAAAAACTGTTTTTT. Translating gives CASSNHQGPTNEKLFF.